A single sample gave rise to the 30 T cell receptor beta chains below, sequenced in a study of T cells in Graves' hyperthyroidism and ophthalmopathy. Researchers took RNA transcripts and amplified the TCR beta CDR3 regions from them. The HTBI primer set served for first-round RT-PCR of the TCR CDR3. MiXCR, applied by TCRdb to the multiplex PCR reads, yields one record per CDR3 protein. The table includes approximately 480,000 distinct CDR3 sequences, about a fifth detected once. Material: blood. The receptors originated from a man in his late teens or twenties with Graves' hyperthyroidism.

This clonotype was seen at least ten times. This chain uses TRBV7-6 with TRBJ2-7; TRBD1 matches at 9 bases. The trim removed 5 bases at V and 3 bases at J, leaving 8 bases unmatched. Germline CDR1 is SGHVS and CDR2 is FNYEAQ. There are 15 residues in the CDR3. CDR3 residues: CASSRGDRELYEQYF. CDR3 coding DNA: TGTGCCAGCAGCCGAGGGGACAGGGAACTCTACGAGCAGTACTTC.

This clonotype occurred a few times. The J gene is TRBJ1-1, the V gene TRBV5-1; D is unresolved. The CDR3 runs to 14 residues. V gave up 2 bases and J gave up 3 bases, with 11 bases separating them. Per germline, CDR1 SGHRS and CDR2 YFSETQ. In DNA form, the CDR3 reads TGCGCCAGCAGCTTCGTCCGAGCGGACACTGAAGCTTTCTTT. It yields the protein CASSFVRADTEAFF.

This clonotype has only a few counts. The gene calls are TRBV6-1 and TRBJ1-2; 8 bases line up with TRBD1. V shed 4 bases and J 5 bases; nucleotides not matched to a gene: 6. The germline CDR1 and CDR2 sequences are MNHNS and SASEGT. This CDR3 contains 14 residues. The CDR3 here is CASSGYDRGYGYTF. CDR3 sequence (DNA): TGTGCCAGCAGTGGATACGACAGGGGTTATGGCTACACCTTC.

This clonotype was observed a handful of times. The CDR3 DNA is TGTGCCAGCAGTGTCGGGGGCCGGCAGTACTTC. Protein: CASSVGGRQYF. The rearrangement links TRBV11-2 to TRBJ2-7, with D tentatively TRBD1 or TRBD2 (6 bases each). The CDR3 length is 11 residues. CDR1 SGHAT and CDR2 FQNNGV come from the germline V gene. V lost 6 bases to trimming and J lost 9 bases, with 12 bases between them.

This clonotype was detected ten times or more. V usage is TRBV29-1 and J usage is TRBJ1-1; D remains unclear. The CDR3 extends over 16 amino acids. V was trimmed by 6 bases and J by 0 bases, leaving 20 bases between them. Germline V gene lookup returns CDR1 SQVTM and CDR2 ANQGSEA. The chain's CDR3 is CSVTEPGLKMNTEAFF. The DNA for the CDR3 is TGCAGCGTCACAGAACCGGGCCTCAAGATGAACACTGAAGCTTTCTTT.

The DNA for the CDR3 is TGTGCCAGCAGCGCGCCAGGGGGTCAAAATCAGCCCCAGCATTTT. This gives the protein CASSAPGGQNQPQHF. V gene TRBV7-2 combines with J gene TRBJ1-5, with TRBD1 matching over 7 bases. There are 15 residues in the CDR3. The ends lost 5 bases at V and 4 bases at J; junction bases unmatched: 8. Germline loops: CDR1 SGHTA, CDR2 FQGNSA.

This clonotype came up many times. V is TRBV24-1 and J is TRBJ1-1, with D unclear. Per the germline V gene, CDR1 is KGHDR and CDR2 is SFDVKD. The CDR3 is made up of 13 amino acids. With 5 bases removed from V and 3 bases from J, the gap between germline ends came to 9 bases. DNA of the CDR3: TGTGCCACCAGTGCAGGTGTGGACACTGAAGCTTTCTTT. Translated: CATSAGVDTEAFF.

Many counts were recorded for this clonotype. The rearrangement joins TRBV20-1 to TRBJ2-7; 7 bases agree with TRBD1. Germline loops: CDR1 DFQATT, CDR2 SNEGSKA (reference sequence). CDR3 length: 14 amino acids. V gave up 3 bases and J gave up 4 bases; unmatched junction bases: 9. CDR3 sequence: CSASQGGEEYEQYF. As DNA, the CDR3 is TGCAGTGCTAGTCAAGGGGGCGAAGAGTACGAGCAGTACTTC.

This clonotype showed up many times. The rearrangement joins TRBV12-3 or TRBV12-4 to TRBJ1-1; D unclear. The CDR3 has 13 amino acids. Between the trimmed V and J ends, which lost 5 bases and 3 bases, there was a span of 10 bases. This chain's CDR3 is CASSTAYDTEAFF. The CDR3 DNA is TGTGCCAGCAGTACCGCTTATGACACTGAAGCTTTCTTT.

The chain is built from TRBV7-2 and TRBJ2-7; a weak D match, TRBD2 (5 bases). Between the trimmed V and J ends, which lost 1 base and 2 bases, there was a span of 12 bases. Per germline, CDR1 SGHTA and CDR2 FQGNSA. This CDR3 contains 15 residues. The CDR3 loop is CASSLVANNAYEQYF. In nucleotides, the CDR3 is TGTGCCAGCAGCTTAGTAGCGAACAATGCCTACGAGCAGTACTTC. Looking up the rest from reference TRBV7-2 and TRBJ2-7 gives the full variable domain: GAGVSQSPSNKVTEKGKDVELRCDPISGHTALYWYRQSLGQGLEFLIYFQGNSAPDKSGLPSDRFSAERTGGSVSTLTIQRTQQEDSAVYLCASSLVANNAYEQYFGPGTRLTVT.

This clonotype was recorded many times. V gene TRBV7-9 combines with J gene TRBJ1-3; 8 positions agree with TRBD1. Germline CDR1 reads SEHNR; CDR2 reads FQNEAQ (reference sequence). The V and J ends lost 4 bases and 4 bases, in that order; junction bases with no gene match: 6. The CDR3 extends over 15 amino acids. CDR3 sequence reads: CASSSYRGDGNTIYF. As DNA, the CDR3 is TGTGCCAGCAGCTCGTACAGGGGGGACGGAAACACCATATATTTT.

The chain uses TRBV6-1 and TRBJ1-2; 11 positions match TRBD1. The length of the CDR3 is 17 residues. Germline V gene data show CDR1 as MNHNS and CDR2 as SASEGT. Trimming took 3 bases from V and 6 from J; bases not matched to a gene: 12. CDR3 region: CASSEFGGGQGADGYTF. The CDR3 DNA sequence: TGTGCCAGCAGTGAGTTCGGGGGAGGACAGGGGGCTGATGGCTACACCTTC.

The chain carries TRBV6-1 and TRBJ2-7; the D gene is possibly TRBD2 (6 bases). This CDR3 contains 15 residues. The germline V gene has CDR1 MNHNS and CDR2 SASEGT. V was clipped by 5 bases and J by 1 base, with 15 bases between them. The CDR3 nucleotides read TGTGCCAGCAGTCGTGCCCCGGAGGGGTCCTACGAGCAGTACTTC. Residues: CASSRAPEGSYEQYF.

This clonotype was seen at least ten times. The V call is TRBV12-3 or TRBV12-4, the J call TRBJ1-2, with no clear D. The CDR3 runs to 14 residues. The germline V and J ends were trimmed by 3 bases and 2 bases, with 10 bases remaining between them. CDR3 bases: TGTGCCAGCAGTTTTACGAGGGCCAACTATGGCTACACCTTC. This sequence encodes CASSFTRANYGYTF.

This clonotype has a handful of counts. This chain uses TRBV6-1 with TRBJ2-5, with D uncertain. The germline V and J ends were trimmed by 2 bases and 0 bases, with 13 bases remaining between them. CDR1 is MNHNS, CDR2 SASEGT, per germline. CDR3 size: 16 residues. In nucleotides, the CDR3 is TGTGCCAGCAGTGAAAGGCCTACATGGTACCAAGAGACCCAGTACTTC. It is translated as CASSERPTWYQETQYF.

This clonotype has a count of ten or more. The chain is built from TRBV20-1 and TRBJ1-2; possible D gene TRBD1, 5 bases. V lost 0 bases and J 4 bases, leaving 12 bases between the germline ends. This CDR3 is built from 14 residues. CDR1 is DFQATT and CDR2 is SNEGSKA in the germline V gene (reference sequence). DNA of the CDR3: TGCAGTGCTAGAGATAAGGGGTTCGGCTATGGCTACACCTTC. Translation gives CSARDKGFGYGYTF.

The sample holds many counts of this clonotype. This rearrangement joins TRBV11-1 to TRBJ1-1, with 8 bases fitting TRBD1. Unmatched junction bases numbered 6, after V lost 5 bases and J lost 1 base. The CDR3 runs to 15 residues. Germline V gene data show CDR1 as SGHAT and CDR2 as FQDESV (reference sequence). As DNA, the CDR3 is TGTGCCAGCAGCCCCCAAGGACAGGGGAACACTGAAGCTTTCTTT. Translation: CASSPQGQGNTEAFF.

V is TRBV29-1 and J is TRBJ1-1; a possible D gene is TRBD1 (5 bases). This CDR3 region has 12 residues. V lost 8 bases, J lost 1 base, and 11 bases lay in between. CDR1 SQVTM and CDR2 ANQGSEA come from the germline V gene. The CDR3 DNA sequence: TGCAGCTTACGGGGCAGGAACACTGAAGCTTTCTTT. Translation: CSLRGRNTEAFF.

The chain has TRBV27 and TRBJ2-7; 7 positions match TRBD2. The CDR3 covers 14 residues. The V gene's germline CDR1 is MNHEY and CDR2 SMNVEV (reference sequence). The junction had 10 bases not matched to a gene; V was cut back by 5 bases and J by 6 bases. This CDR3 reads CASSAWAGVSEQYF. As DNA, the CDR3 is TGTGCCAGCAGTGCCTGGGCGGGAGTCTCCGAGCAGTACTTC.

This clonotype was seen at least ten times. J is TRBJ1-2 and V is TRBV12-3 or TRBV12-4; TRBD1 might be the D (6 bases). This CDR3 spans 13 amino acids. The V end was cut by 6 bases, the J end by 2 bases, with 10 bases between. CDR3 region: CASRHGQNYGYTF. Here the CDR3 DNA reads TGTGCCAGCAGACACGGACAGAACTATGGCTACACCTTC.

The count of this clonotype is one. Germline is not matched at one junction end, which may reflect a read error. V usage is TRBV6-1 and J usage is TRBJ2-2; possible D gene TRBD2, 6 bases. This CDR3 comprises 17 residues. From germline, CDR1 is MNHNS and CDR2 SASEGT. CDR3 sequence: CASTQGGLRKDTRELFF. Written as DNA, the CDR3 is TGTGCCAGCACCCAGGGAGGCCTGCGGAAAGACACCCGGGAGCTGTTTTTT.

The sample holds many counts of this clonotype. The V gene is TRBV7-8, the J gene TRBJ2-7, with D possibly being TRBD1 (6 bases). The V gene's germline CDR1 is SGHVS and CDR2 FQNEAQ. The CDR3 runs to 13 residues. V was trimmed by 5 bases and J by 3 bases, leaving 11 bases between them. This chain's CDR3 is CASSHGQLYEQYF. The CDR3, as DNA: TGTGCCAGCAGCCACGGACAGCTCTACGAGCAGTACTTC.

This chain uses TRBV3-1 with TRBJ2-7; 12 bases map to TRBD1. CDR1 LGHDT and CDR2 YNNKEL come from the germline V gene (reference sequence). This CDR3 has 16 amino acids. With 5 bases clipped from V and 4 bases from J, the junction kept 9 bases outside the gene matches. CDR3 residues: CASSTRDRGRGYEQYF. CDR3 nucleotide sequence: TGTGCCAGCAGCACCCGGGACAGGGGGCGGGGGTACGAGCAGTACTTC.

This clonotype was detected ten times or more. This chain connects TRBV11-3 to TRBJ2-5, with a weak D call TRBD1 (6 bases). V was trimmed by 3 bases and J by 3 bases, leaving 8 bases between them. In germline, CDR1 is SGHNT, CDR2 YENEEA. The CDR3 runs to 13 residues. CDR3 sequence: CASSFYREETQYF. CDR3 nucleotides: TGTGCCAGCAGCTTCTACAGGGAAGAGACCCAGTACTTC.

In this sample, this clonotype turned up many times. The genes are TRBV5-1 and TRBJ2-2; 7 bases fit TRBD1. The junction had 10 bases not matched to a gene; V was cut back by 4 bases and J by 4 bases. This CDR3 spans 16 amino acids. The germline CDR1 and CDR2 sequences are SGHRS and YFSETQ. CDR3 nucleotides: TGCGCCAGCAGCACTACAGGGGACGTCGGCACCGGGGAGCTGTTTTTT. It encodes CASSTTGDVGTGELFF. Drawing the rest from reference TRBV5-1 and TRBJ2-2, the complete variable domain is KAGVTQTPRYLIKTRGQQVTLSCSPISGHRSVSWYQQTPGQGLQFLFEYFSETQRNKGNFPGRFSGRQFSNSRSEMNVSTLELGDSALYLCASSTTGDVGTGELFFGEGSRLTVL.

A few counts support this clonotype. The J gene is TRBJ2-2, the V gene TRBV3-1, with D maybe TRBD1 (5 bases). The germline gives CDR1 LGHDT, CDR2 YNNKEL (reference sequence). This CDR3 contains 14 residues. V dropped 2 bases and J dropped 6 bases, with 10 bases sitting between them. In DNA, the CDR3 is TGTGCCAGCAGCCAAAAGGGGATTTCCGGGGAGCTGTTTTTT. Its protein is CASSQKGISGELFF. Filled out from reference TRBV3-1 and TRBJ2-2, the complete variable domain reads DTAVSQTPKYLVTQMGNDKSIKCEQNLGHDTMYWYKQDSKKFLKIMFSYNNKELIINETVPNRFSPKSPDKAHLNLHINSLELGDSAVYFCASSQKGISGELFFGEGSRLTVL.

The sample holds many counts of this clonotype. The J gene is TRBJ2-7, the V gene TRBV2; 11 bases agree with TRBD1. There are 16 residues in the CDR3. V dropped 1 base and J dropped 9; count of bases not matched to a gene: 11. Per the germline V gene, CDR1 is SNHLY and CDR2 is FYNNEI. The DNA for the CDR3 is TGTGCCAGCAGTGAAGTCCCGGGACAGGGGGGGGTGCGGCAGTACTTC. Translated: CASSEVPGQGGVRQYF.

This clonotype was detected many times. V usage is TRBV28 and J usage is TRBJ2-2; 11 bases agree with TRBD2. The germline gives CDR1 MDHEN, CDR2 SYDVKM. The junction had 0 bases not matched to a gene; V was cut back by 3 bases and J by 3 bases. The CDR3 runs 15 residues. In DNA, the CDR3 is TGTGCCAGCAGTTTGGGACTAGCGGACACCGGGGAGCTGTTTTTT. Protein sequence: CASSLGLADTGELFF.

This clonotype was seen ten or more times. The genes are TRBV2 and TRBJ1-1; TRBD1 agrees at 10 bases. In germline, CDR1 is SNHLY, CDR2 FYNNEI. J lost 6 bases, V lost 8 bases, and 12 bases had no gene match. The CDR3 loop spans 15 amino acids. Here the CDR3 reads CASFPSGTGVPEAFF. The DNA for the CDR3 is TGTGCCAGCTTTCCTTCCGGGACAGGGGTTCCTGAAGCTTTCTTT.

In its sample, this clonotype was seen many times. CDR3 loop: CASSMTGVGLTGGELFF. The CDR3 DNA sequence: TGTGCCAGTAGTATGACAGGGGTCGGGCTCACCGGTGGGGAGCTGTTTTTT. The V gene is TRBV19, the J gene TRBJ2-2; 8 nucleotides match TRBD1. J was trimmed by 8 bases and V by 3 bases; bases with no gene match: 14. The CDR3 contains 17 residues. CDR1 is LNHDA, CDR2 SQIVND, per germline (reference sequence).